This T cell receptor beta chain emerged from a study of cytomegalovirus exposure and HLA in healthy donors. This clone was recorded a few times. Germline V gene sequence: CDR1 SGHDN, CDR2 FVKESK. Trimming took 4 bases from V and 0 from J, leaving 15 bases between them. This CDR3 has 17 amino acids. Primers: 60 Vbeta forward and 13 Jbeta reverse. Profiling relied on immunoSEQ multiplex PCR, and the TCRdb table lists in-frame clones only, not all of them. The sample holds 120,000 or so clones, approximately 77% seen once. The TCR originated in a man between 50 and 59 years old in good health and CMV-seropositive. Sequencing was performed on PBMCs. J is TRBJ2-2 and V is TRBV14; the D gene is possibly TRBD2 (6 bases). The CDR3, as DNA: TGTGCCAGCAGCCCTCGAGCCGGGACTCCGAACACCGGGGAGCTGTTTTTT. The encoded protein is CASSPRAGTPNTGELFF.